The 9 T cell receptor beta chains listed next were all sequenced from one sample in a study of T cell responses to AZD1222 COVID-19 vaccine. Measured with immunoSEQ multiplex PCR; TCRdb has only the in-frame clones, and not every one. The data show 150,000 to 200,000 clones, about 90% seen once. The material was peripheral blood, obtained 28 days after the second AZD1222 dose. The source of these receptors is an adult who received the AZD1222 COVID-19 vaccine.

This chain connects TRBV6-2 or TRBV6-3 to TRBJ2-7; D gene ambiguous. Germline CDR1 and CDR2: MNHEY and SVGEGT. Trimming removed 5 bases from V and 1 base from J, with 9 bases in between. There are 13 residues in the CDR3. The CDR3 nucleotides are TGTGCCAGCAGTGACCCCCCATCCTACGAGCAGTACTTC. It specifies CASSDPPSYEQYF.

This sequence joins TRBV25-1 and TRBJ1-2, with D unclear. Trimming took 3 bases from V and 8 from J, leaving 10 bases between them. This CDR3 is built from 12 residues. From germline, CDR1 is MGHDK and CDR2 SYGVNS. In DNA form, the CDR3 reads TGTGCCAGCAGTGACAGTGGGCTAGGCTACACCTTC. It is translated as CASSDSGLGYTF.

The count of this clone is one. J is TRBJ2-6 and V is TRBV5-1; 8 bases map to TRBD1. The CDR3 consists of 16 residues. Trimming cost V 4 bases and J 2 bases; bases outside gene matches: 5. Germline-derived CDR1 and CDR2 are SGHRS and YFSETQ. Written as DNA, the CDR3 is TGCGCCAGCAGCGGGACAGGAGCTACTGGGGCCAACGTCCTGACTTTC. It is translated as CASSGTGATGANVLTF.

The chain employs TRBV12-3 or TRBV12-4 and TRBJ1-1; possible D gene TRBD1, 5 bases. The V end lost 3 bases, the J end lost 1 base, and 6 bases lay between the germline ends. This CDR3 comprises 13 residues. CDR3 in amino acids: CASSFGGNTEAFF. The CDR3 DNA is TGTGCCAGCAGTTTCGGGGGGAACACTGAAGCTTTCTTT.

The chain links TRBV19 to TRBJ2-7; D perhaps matches TRBD1 (6 bases). This CDR3 comprises 14 residues. V was clipped by 3 bases and J by 3 bases, with 12 bases between them. Germline V gene lookup returns CDR1 LNHDA and CDR2 SQIVND (reference sequence). Here the CDR3 DNA reads TGTGCCAGTAGTATTGCTCACAGGGACTACGAGCAGTACTTC. Translated: CASSIAHRDYEQYF.

This clone was detected only once. The chain recombines TRBV28 with TRBJ1-5; 7 bases agree with TRBD1. Trimming cost V 6 bases and J 6 bases; bases outside gene matches: 11. From germline, CDR1 is MDHEN and CDR2 SYDVKM. The CDR3 has 15 amino acids. CDR3: CASRRTGGGGQPQHF. The CDR3 DNA reads as TGTGCCAGCAGACGGACAGGAGGAGGGGGTCAGCCCCAGCATTTT.

The chain is built from TRBV6-5 and TRBJ1-2, with 8 bases that match TRBD1. The CDR3 runs 15 residues. The germline gives CDR1 MNHEY, CDR2 SVGAGI. V lost 5 bases, J lost 3 bases, and 8 bases stayed unmatched. The CDR3 sequence: CASSPDRAGDYGYTF. The CDR3 DNA reads as TGTGCCAGCAGTCCGGACAGGGCGGGGGACTATGGCTACACCTTC.

This chain connects TRBV27 to TRBJ2-5, with TRBD1 matching 12 bases. The V and J ends lost 5 bases and 5 bases, in that order; junction bases with no gene match: 6. From germline, CDR1 is MNHEY and CDR2 SMNVEV (reference sequence). This CDR3 is 15 amino acids long. CDR3 bases: TGTGCCAGCAGTCCCGGGACAGGGGGCTGGGAGACCCAGTACTTC. Encoded protein: CASSPGTGGWETQYF.

Written as DNA, the CDR3 is TGTGCCATCAGTGCAGGACAGGGGGCCGGGAATTATGGCTACACCTTC. This codes for CAISAGQGAGNYGYTF. The genes are TRBV10-3 and TRBJ1-2; TRBD1 aligns across 11 bases. The CDR3 spans 16 residues. J lost 5 bases, V lost 4 bases, and 9 bases had no gene match. Looked up from germline, CDR1 is ENHRY and CDR2 is SYGVKD.